This T cell receptor beta chain emerged from a study of blood T cell repertoires in COVID-19. For the study at large: Both acute and convalescent COVID-19 samples were obtained from the United States, Italy and Spain. In each case, the material was cDNA or gDNA derived from T cells, B-cell-depleted T cells, or PBMCs.

In the source study's methods: Reference gene primer amplification gave estimated nucleated cell counts. Data came from immunoSEQ multiplex PCR; TCRdb stores just in-frame clones and leaves some out. The V and J calls and the clone size are those of that table, but D and trimming were determined from the DNA. The sample lists about 160,000 clones, 65% to 80% seen once, with 7% to 10% in the top ten. The clonotype originates from a man in his sixties with acute or convalescent COVID-19. Sequencing used peripheral blood.

The CDR3 nucleotides are TGCGCCAGCAGCCAAGAAGCAGGGGGCGACTATGGCTACACCTTC. Its protein is CASSQEAGGDYGYTF. The chain recombines TRBV4-3 with TRBJ1-2; the match to TRBD1 covers 8 bases. The ends lost 0 bases at V and 3 bases at J; junction bases unmatched: 3. CDR1 is LGHNA and CDR2 is YSLEER in the germline V gene. The CDR3 is 15 residues long.